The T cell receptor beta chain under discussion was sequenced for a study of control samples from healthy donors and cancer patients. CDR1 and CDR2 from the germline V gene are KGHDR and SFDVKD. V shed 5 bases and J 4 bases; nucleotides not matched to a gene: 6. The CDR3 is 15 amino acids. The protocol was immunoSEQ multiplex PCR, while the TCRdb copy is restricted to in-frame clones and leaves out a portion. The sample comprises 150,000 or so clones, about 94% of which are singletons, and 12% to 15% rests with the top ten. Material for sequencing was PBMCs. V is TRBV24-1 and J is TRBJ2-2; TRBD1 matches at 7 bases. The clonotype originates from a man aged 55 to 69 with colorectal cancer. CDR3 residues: CATSGRDSLTGELFF. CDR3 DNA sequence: TGTGCCACCAGTGGCCGGGACAGCCTCACCGGGGAGCTGTTTTTT.